This T cell receptor (beta chain) was identified in a study of blood T cell repertoires in COVID-19. Background on the study: From T cells, B-cell-depleted T cells, or PBMCs came the material, which was cDNA or gDNA.

Per the original methods: Reference gene primer amplification yielded estimated nucleated cell counts. Method: immunoSEQ multiplex PCR; TCRdb's copy keeps in-frame clones and lacks some. The V and J calls and clone size are taken from that table; D and trimming were inferred from the DNA. The repertoire holds 200,000 to 250,000 clones, around nine tenths seen once, with 4% to 6% in the top ten. The CDR3 runs to 15 residues. V lost 8 bases, J lost 4 bases, and 20 bases lay in between. CDR1 is SSHAT, CDR2 FNYEAQ, per germline (reference sequence). Sequencing was performed on peripheral blood. The sequence was obtained from a woman aged 40 to 49 with acute or convalescent COVID-19. This chain joins TRBV7-7 and TRBJ2-5; D possibly corresponds to TRBD1 (6 bases). CDR3: CASANIRGLGETQYF. The CDR3, as DNA: TGTGCCAGCGCCAACATAAGGGGGTTAGGAGAGACCCAGTACTTC.